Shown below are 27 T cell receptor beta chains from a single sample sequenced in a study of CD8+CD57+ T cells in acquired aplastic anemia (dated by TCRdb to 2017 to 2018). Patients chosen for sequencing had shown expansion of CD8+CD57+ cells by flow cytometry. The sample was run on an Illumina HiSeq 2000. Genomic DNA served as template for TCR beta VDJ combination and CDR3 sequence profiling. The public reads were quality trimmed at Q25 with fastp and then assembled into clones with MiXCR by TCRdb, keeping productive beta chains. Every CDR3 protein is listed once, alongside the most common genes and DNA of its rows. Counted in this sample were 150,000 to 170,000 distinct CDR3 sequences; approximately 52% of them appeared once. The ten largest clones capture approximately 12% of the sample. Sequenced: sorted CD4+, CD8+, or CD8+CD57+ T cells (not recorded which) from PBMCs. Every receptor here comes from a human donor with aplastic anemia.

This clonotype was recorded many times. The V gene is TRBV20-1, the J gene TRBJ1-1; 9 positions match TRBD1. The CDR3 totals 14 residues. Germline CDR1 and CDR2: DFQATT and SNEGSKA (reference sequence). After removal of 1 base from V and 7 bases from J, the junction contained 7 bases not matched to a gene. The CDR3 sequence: CSARARGQGFEAFF. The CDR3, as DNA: TGCAGTGCTAGAGCTAGGGGACAGGGATTTGAAGCTTTCTTT.

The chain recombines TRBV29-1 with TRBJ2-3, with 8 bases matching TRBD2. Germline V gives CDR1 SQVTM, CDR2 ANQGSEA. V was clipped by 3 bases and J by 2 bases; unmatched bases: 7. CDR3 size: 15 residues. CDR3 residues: CSVEKSGGDTDTQYF. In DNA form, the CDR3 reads TGCAGCGTTGAGAAGAGCGGGGGTGACACAGATACGCAGTATTTT.

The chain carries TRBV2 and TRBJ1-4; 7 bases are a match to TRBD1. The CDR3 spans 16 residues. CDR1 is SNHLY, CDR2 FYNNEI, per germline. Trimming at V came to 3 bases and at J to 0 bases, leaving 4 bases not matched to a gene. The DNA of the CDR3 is TGTGCCAGCAGTGACGGACAGGTTTCAACTAATGAAAAACTGTTTTTT. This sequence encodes CASSDGQVSTNEKLFF.

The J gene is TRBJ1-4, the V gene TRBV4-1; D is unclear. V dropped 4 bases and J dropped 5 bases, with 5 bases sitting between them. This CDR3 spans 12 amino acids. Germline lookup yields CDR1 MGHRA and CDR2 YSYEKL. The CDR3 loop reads CASSLLNEKLFF. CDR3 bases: TGCGCCAGCAGCCTGCTAAATGAAAAACTGTTTTTT.

The CDR3 region has the DNA TGTGCCACCAGCAGAGATACTAGCGGGCTCTACGAGCAGTACTTC. Amino acid sequence: CATSRDTSGLYEQYF. The genes are TRBV15 and TRBJ2-7, with TRBD2 matching over 9 bases. This CDR3 comprises 15 residues. Trimming at V came to 0 bases and at J to 3 bases, leaving 3 bases not matched to a gene. The germline V gene encodes CDR1 LNHNV and CDR2 YYDKDF (reference sequence).

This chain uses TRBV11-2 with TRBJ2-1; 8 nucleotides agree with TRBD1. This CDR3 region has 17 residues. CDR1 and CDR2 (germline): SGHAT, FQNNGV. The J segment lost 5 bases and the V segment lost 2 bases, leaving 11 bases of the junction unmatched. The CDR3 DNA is TGTGCCAGCAGCTTACGACAGGGGTCATGGGATAACAATGAGCAGTTCTTC. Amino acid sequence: CASSLRQGSWDNNEQFF.

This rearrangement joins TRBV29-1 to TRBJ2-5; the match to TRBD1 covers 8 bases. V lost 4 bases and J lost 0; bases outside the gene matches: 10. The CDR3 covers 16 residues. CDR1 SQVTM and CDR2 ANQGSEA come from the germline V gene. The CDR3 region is CSVVQGGNWYQETQYF. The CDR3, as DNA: TGCAGCGTTGTACAGGGGGGCAATTGGTACCAAGAGACCCAGTACTTC.

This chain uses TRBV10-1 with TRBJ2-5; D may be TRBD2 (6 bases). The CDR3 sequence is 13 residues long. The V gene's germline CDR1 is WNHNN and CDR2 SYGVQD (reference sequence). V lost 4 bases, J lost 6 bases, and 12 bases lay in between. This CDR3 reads CASSGAGRKTQYF. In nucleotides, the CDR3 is TGCGCCAGCAGTGGCGCCGGGAGAAAGACCCAGTACTTC.

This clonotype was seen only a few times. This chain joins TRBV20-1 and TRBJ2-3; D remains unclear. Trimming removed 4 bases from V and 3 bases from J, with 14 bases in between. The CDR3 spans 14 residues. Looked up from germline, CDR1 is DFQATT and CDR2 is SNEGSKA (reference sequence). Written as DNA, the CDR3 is TGCAGTGCTACCCGGACCTTCCGGACAGATACGCAGTATTTT. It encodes CSATRTFRTDTQYF.

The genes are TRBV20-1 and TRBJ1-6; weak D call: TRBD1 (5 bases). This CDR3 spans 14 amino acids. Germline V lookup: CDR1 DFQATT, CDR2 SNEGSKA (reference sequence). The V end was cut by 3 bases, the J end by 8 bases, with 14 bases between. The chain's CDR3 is CSASAGTVDSPLHF. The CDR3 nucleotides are TGCAGTGCTAGTGCCGGGACGGTGGATTCACCCCTCCACTTT.

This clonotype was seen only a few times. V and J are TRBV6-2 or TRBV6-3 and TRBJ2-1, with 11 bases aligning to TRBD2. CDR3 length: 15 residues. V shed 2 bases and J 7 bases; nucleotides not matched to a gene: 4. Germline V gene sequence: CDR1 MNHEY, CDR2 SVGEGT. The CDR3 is CASSYGLAGGNEQFF. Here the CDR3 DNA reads TGTGCCAGCAGTTACGGTTTAGCGGGGGGGAATGAGCAGTTCTTC.

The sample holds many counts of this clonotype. Here the CDR3 DNA reads TGCGCCAGCAGCGAGGGAGGGGGTAATCAGCCCCAGCATTTT. It translates to CASSEGGGNQPQHF. This chain joins TRBV5-1 and TRBJ1-5, with D perhaps TRBD1 (6 bases). Trimming took off 4 bases at V and 4 bases at J, with 12 bases between the two ends. Germline CDR1 reads SGHRS; CDR2 reads YFSETQ. This CDR3 is built from 14 residues. Full variable domain (missing parts from reference TRBV5-1 and TRBJ1-5): KAGVTQTPRYLIKTRGQQVTLSCSPISGHRSVSWYQQTPGQGLQFLFEYFSETQRNKGNFPGRFSGRQFSNSRSEMNVSTLELGDSALYLCASSEGGGNQPQHFGDGTRLSIL.

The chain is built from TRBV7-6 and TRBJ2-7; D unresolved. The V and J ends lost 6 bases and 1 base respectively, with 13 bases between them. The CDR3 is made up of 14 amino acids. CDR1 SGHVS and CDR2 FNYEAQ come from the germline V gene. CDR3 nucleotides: TGTGCCAGCAGATTGAGACCGGAATCCTACGAGCAGTACTTC. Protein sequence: CASRLRPESYEQYF.

CDR3 protein: CAIRDRGDAETQYF. The DNA of the CDR3 is TGTGCCATCCGGGACAGGGGAGATGCGGAGACCCAGTACTTC. The chain recombines TRBV10-3 with TRBJ2-5, with TRBD1 matching 10 bases. In germline, CDR1 is ENHRY, CDR2 SYGVKD. J was trimmed by 5 bases and V by 8 bases; bases with no gene match: 8. The CDR3 spans 14 residues.

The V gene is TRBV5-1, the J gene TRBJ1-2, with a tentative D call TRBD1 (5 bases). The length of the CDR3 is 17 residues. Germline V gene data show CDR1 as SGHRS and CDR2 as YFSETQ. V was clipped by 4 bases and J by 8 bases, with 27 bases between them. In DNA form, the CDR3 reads TGCGCCAGCAGCCCCCTGGCAGGGACCATAACCCGAGAGGGCTACACCTTC. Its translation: CASSPLAGTITREGYTF.

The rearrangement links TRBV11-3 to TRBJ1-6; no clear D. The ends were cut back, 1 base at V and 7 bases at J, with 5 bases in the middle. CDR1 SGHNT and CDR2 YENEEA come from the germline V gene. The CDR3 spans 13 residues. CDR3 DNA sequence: TGTGCCAGCAGCTTAGTACCAAATTCACCCCTCCACTTT. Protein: CASSLVPNSPLHF.

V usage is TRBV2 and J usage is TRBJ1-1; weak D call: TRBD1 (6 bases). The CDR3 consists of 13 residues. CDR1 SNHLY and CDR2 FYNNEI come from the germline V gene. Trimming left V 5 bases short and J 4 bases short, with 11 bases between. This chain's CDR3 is CASSRQDGTEAFF. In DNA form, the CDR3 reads TGTGCCAGCAGTCGACAGGATGGCACTGAAGCTTTCTTT.

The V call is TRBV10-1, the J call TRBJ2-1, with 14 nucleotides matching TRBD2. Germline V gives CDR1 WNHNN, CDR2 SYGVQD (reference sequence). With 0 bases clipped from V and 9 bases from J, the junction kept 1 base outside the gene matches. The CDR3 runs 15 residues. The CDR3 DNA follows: TGCGCCAGCAGTGAGTCGACTAGCGGGGGGGTTGAGCAGTTCTTC. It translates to CASSESTSGGVEQFF.

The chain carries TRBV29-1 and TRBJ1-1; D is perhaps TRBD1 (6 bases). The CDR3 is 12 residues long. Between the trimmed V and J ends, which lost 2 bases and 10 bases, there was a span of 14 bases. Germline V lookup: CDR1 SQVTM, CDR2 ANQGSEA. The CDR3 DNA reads TGCAGCGTTGAAAAAACAGGGAATTTAGCTTTCTTT. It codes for CSVEKTGNLAFF.

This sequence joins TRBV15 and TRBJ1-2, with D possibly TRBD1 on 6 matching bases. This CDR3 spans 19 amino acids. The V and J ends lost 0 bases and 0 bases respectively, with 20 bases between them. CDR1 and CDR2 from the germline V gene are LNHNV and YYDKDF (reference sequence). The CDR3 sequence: CATSRDRNLGDTANYGYTF. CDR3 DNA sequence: TGTGCCACCAGCAGAGACCGAAATTTGGGGGACACAGCTAACTATGGCTACACCTTC.

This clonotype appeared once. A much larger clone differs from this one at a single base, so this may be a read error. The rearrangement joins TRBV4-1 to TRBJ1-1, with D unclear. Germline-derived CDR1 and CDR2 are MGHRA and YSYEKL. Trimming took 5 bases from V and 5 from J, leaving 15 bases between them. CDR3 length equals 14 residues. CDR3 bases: TGCGCCAGCAGCGGCTTGCGGGGAAGAACTGAAGCTTTCTTT. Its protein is CASSGLRGRTEAFF.

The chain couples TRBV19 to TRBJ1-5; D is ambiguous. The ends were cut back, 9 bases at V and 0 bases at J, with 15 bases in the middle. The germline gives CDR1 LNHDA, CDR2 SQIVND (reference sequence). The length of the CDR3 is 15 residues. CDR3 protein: CASQYTDYSNQPQHF. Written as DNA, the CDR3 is TGTGCCAGCCAGTATACAGATTATAGCAATCAGCCCCAGCATTTT.

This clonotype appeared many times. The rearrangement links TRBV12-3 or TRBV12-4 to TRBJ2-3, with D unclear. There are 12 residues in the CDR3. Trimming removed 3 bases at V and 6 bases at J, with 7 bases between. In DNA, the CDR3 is TGTGCCAGCAGTTTGACGGCCGATACGCAGTATTTT. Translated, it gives CASSLTADTQYF.

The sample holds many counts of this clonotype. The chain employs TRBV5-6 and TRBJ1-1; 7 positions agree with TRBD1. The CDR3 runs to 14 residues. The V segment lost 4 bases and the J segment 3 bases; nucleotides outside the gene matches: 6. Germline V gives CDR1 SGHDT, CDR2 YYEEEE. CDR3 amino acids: CASSVAGTDTEAFF. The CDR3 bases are TGTGCCAGCAGCGTAGCCGGGACAGACACTGAAGCTTTCTTT.

The DNA of the CDR3 is TGTGCCATCAGTGAGTCTAAGGGTTACGAGCAGTACTTC. Its protein product is CAISESKGYEQYF. This chain joins TRBV10-3 and TRBJ2-7, with D unresolved. Germline-derived CDR1 and CDR2 are ENHRY and SYGVKD. The CDR3 spans 13 residues. The germline V and J ends were trimmed by 0 bases and 4 bases, with 7 bases remaining between them.

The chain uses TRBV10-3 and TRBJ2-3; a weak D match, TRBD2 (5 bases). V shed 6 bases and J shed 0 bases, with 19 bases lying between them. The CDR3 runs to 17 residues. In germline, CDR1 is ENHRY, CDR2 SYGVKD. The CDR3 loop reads CAISRTLQAVSTDTQYF. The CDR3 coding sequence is TGTGCCATCAGCCGGACTCTCCAGGCTGTGAGCACAGATACGCAGTATTTT.

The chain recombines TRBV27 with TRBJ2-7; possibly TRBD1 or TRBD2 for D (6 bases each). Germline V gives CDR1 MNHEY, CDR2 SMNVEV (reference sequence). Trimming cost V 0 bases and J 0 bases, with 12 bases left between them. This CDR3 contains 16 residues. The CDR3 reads CASSLSWGAHSYEQYF. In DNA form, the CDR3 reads TGTGCCAGCAGTTTATCCTGGGGGGCTCACTCCTACGAGCAGTACTTC.